The 7 T cell receptor beta chains below come from one sample, sequenced in a study of T cell clones after liver transplantation (dated by TCRdb to about 2019). In the paper's terms, the time point label means: pre-transplant. The library was obtained by the immunoSEQ multiplex PCR assay. TCRdb mirrors the immuneACCESS table, restricted to in-frame sequences. Some clones are absent from its copies; in checked studies, under half trace to an unresolved V gene, and the reason for the others is unknown. The sample data list under 10,000 clones, and 75% to 85% of these were observed just once. About two fifths of the sample is in the top ten clones. The sample consisted of CD8+ T cells from blood, taken before liver transplant. The receptor source for this set is a human donor who received a liver transplant.

V gene TRBV7-6 combines with J gene TRBJ2-1, with 8 bases fitting TRBD2. CDR1 is SGHVS and CDR2 is FNYEAQ in the germline V gene. The CDR3 contains 20 residues. With V trimmed by 3 bases and J by 7 bases, 23 bases remained unmatched. The CDR3 coding sequence is TGTGCCAGCAGCTTGGACCCGATCGGACTAGCTCGACAGAGACAGAATGAGCAGTTCTTC. Its translation: CASSLDPIGLARQRQNEQFF.

The rearrangement joins TRBV9 to TRBJ2-2, with no clear D. The CDR3 is 13 amino acids. Germline V gene sequence: CDR1 SGDLS, CDR2 YYNGEE. The V gene lost 0 bases and the J gene lost 6 bases, with 6 bases spanning the gap. In DNA form, the CDR3 reads TGTGCCAGCAGCGTAGTGGGCCCCGGGGAGCTGTTTTTT. Protein: CASSVVGPGELFF.

By frequency in the sample, this clone is hyperexpanded. The V and J genes are TRBV2 and TRBJ2-7, with TRBD1 matching over 9 bases. There are 15 residues in the CDR3. Germline V gene lookup returns CDR1 SNHLY and CDR2 FYNNEI. V lost 3 bases, J lost 0 bases, and 3 bases stayed unmatched. The CDR3: CASSDRQGVSYEQYF. Here the CDR3 DNA reads TGTGCCAGCAGTGACAGACAGGGGGTCTCCTACGAGCAGTACTTC.

The CDR3 spells CASSFPGQQSYEQYF. In nucleotides, the CDR3 is TGTGCCAGCAGTTTCCCGGGACAGCAAAGCTACGAGCAGTACTTC. The chain has TRBV27 and TRBJ2-7, with 7 bases lining up with TRBD1. The CDR3 totals 15 residues. CDR1 is MNHEY and CDR2 is SMNVEV in the germline V gene (reference sequence). V lost 3 bases, J lost 3 bases, and 8 bases stayed unmatched.

This CDR3 is CASRHTSTSGARDEQFF. CDR3 nucleotides: TGTGCCAGCAGGCACACATCGACTAGCGGGGCGAGGGATGAGCAGTTCTTC. The chain has TRBV11-2 and TRBJ2-1; 11 nucleotides align to TRBD2. The J segment lost 8 bases and the V segment lost 6 bases, leaving 15 bases of the junction unmatched. Germline lookup yields CDR1 SGHAT and CDR2 FQNNGV. This CDR3 has 17 amino acids. The full variable domain, with the rest looked up from reference TRBV11-2 and TRBJ2-1, is EAGVAQSPRYKIIEKRQSVAFWCNPISGHATLYWYQQILGQGPKLLIQFQNNGVVDDSQLPKDRFSAERLKGVDSTLKIQPAKLEDSAVYLCASRHTSTSGARDEQFFGPGTRLTVL.

The J gene is TRBJ2-2, the V gene TRBV29-1, with a possible D match to TRBD2 (6 bases). CDR1 and CDR2 from the germline V gene are SQVTM and ANQGSEA. This CDR3 comprises 14 residues. V was pared by 6 bases and J by 0 bases, with 11 bases between. The CDR3 region has the DNA TGCAGCGTCCTCGGGGGTTCGAACACCGGGGAGCTGTTTTTT. Translated: CSVLGGSNTGELFF.

This clone was counted once. CDR3 DNA: TGTGCCAGTAGTATACCCGTCCTCACTGAAGCTTTCTTT. Translated, it gives CASSIPVLTEAFF. The chain combines TRBV19 with TRBJ1-1, with D unclear. The germline V gene has CDR1 LNHDA and CDR2 SQIVND (reference sequence). V was shortened by 2 bases and J by 4 bases, with 8 bases between the two germline ends. This CDR3 is 13 amino acids long.